The 9 T cell receptor beta chains in this list originate from one sample, sequenced in a study of blood T cell repertoires in COVID-19. Sequencing used immunoSEQ multiplex PCR; TCRdb keeps in-frame clones, though not all of them. The sample lists 250,000 to 350,000 clones; roughly 86% were seen once. The source material was peripheral blood. Receptor source: a woman aged 25 to 39 with COVID-19, enrolled during active disease.

This rearrangement joins TRBV4-1 to TRBJ1-2, with 9 nucleotides matching TRBD1. V lost 3 bases, J lost 4 bases, and 6 bases stayed unmatched. There are 15 residues in the CDR3. CDR1 and CDR2 from the germline V gene are MGHRA and YSYEKL. CDR3: CASSQSGTGSYGYTF. The CDR3 coding sequence is TGCGCCAGCAGCCAGTCCGGGACAGGGAGCTATGGCTACACCTTC.

The V gene is TRBV6-1, the J gene TRBJ1-3; 10 bases map to TRBD1. The CDR3 is made up of 16 amino acids. J was trimmed by 4 bases and V by 4 bases; bases with no gene match: 7. Germline assignment: CDR1 MNHNS and CDR2 SASEGT. As DNA, the CDR3 is TGTGCCAGCAGTGGCCGGGACAGGGGATCCGGAAACACCATATATTTT. This codes for CASSGRDRGSGNTIYF.

The chain is built from TRBV28 and TRBJ2-3; 8 bases line up with TRBD2. The V and J ends lost 4 bases and 1 base, in that order; junction bases with no gene match: 7. Germline lookup yields CDR1 MDHEN and CDR2 SYDVKM. This CDR3 has 16 residues. The CDR3, as DNA: TGTGCCAGCAGTTACCGAGCGGGAGCAGGCACAGATACGCAGTATTTT. This gives the protein CASSYRAGAGTDTQYF.

In the case of this clone: Just one base apart from a much larger clone, this may be a read error. The chain links TRBV7-8 to TRBJ2-7; the D is unclear. The germline gives CDR1 SGHVS, CDR2 FQNEAQ. The CDR3 is made up of 11 amino acids. Trimming took off 3 bases at V and 4 bases at J, with 4 bases between the two ends. The CDR3 nucleotides are TGTGCCAGCAGCTTCCGGTACGAGCAGTACTTC. It codes for CASSFRYEQYF.

This chain joins TRBV5-1 and TRBJ2-4; 8 nucleotides match TRBD1. Germline V gene lookup returns CDR1 SGHRS and CDR2 YFSETQ. CDR3 size: 16 residues. V lost 4 bases to trimming and J lost 1 base; unmatched junction nucleotides: 7. CDR3 loop: CASSPTGVWAKNIQYF. The CDR3 bases are TGCGCCAGCAGCCCGACAGGGGTTTGGGCCAAAAACATTCAGTACTTC.

The gene calls are TRBV6-2 or TRBV6-3 and TRBJ2-1; D not resolved. Germline CDR1 is MNHEY and CDR2 is SVGEGT. Trimming removed 5 bases from V and 5 bases from J, with 13 bases in between. CDR3 length: 14 amino acids. The CDR3 loop reads CASSLRLANNEQFF. DNA of the CDR3: TGTGCCAGCAGTCTAAGACTGGCCAACAATGAGCAGTTCTTC.

This clone was recorded only once. The rearrangement joins TRBV14 to TRBJ2-7, with D possibly matching TRBD1 (6 bases). The CDR3 spans 12 residues. V lost 1 base, J lost 11 bases, and 12 bases lay in between. Germline CDR1 reads SGHDN; CDR2 reads FVKESK. The CDR3 DNA reads as TGTGCCAGCAGCCAAGCTCCAGGGGATAAGTACTTC. This translates into CASSQAPGDKYF.

About this clone itself: The same CDR3 is also encoded by other DNA sequences in this sample. V usage is TRBV2 and J usage is TRBJ1-6; 10 positions agree with TRBD1. This CDR3 contains 14 residues. The V segment lost 5 bases and the J segment 7 bases; nucleotides outside the gene matches: 2. Germline V gene lookup returns CDR1 SNHLY and CDR2 FYNNEI. CDR3 in amino acids: CASSLGQGNSPLHF. CDR3 sequence (DNA): TGTGCCAGCAGTCTGGGACAGGGGAATTCACCCCTCCACTTT.

This clone was detected only a few times. The chain recombines TRBV7-8 with TRBJ1-5, with TRBD1 matching 7 bases. The V and J ends lost 3 bases and 2 bases, in that order; junction bases with no gene match: 1. The V gene's germline CDR1 is SGHVS and CDR2 FQNEAQ. The CDR3 has 14 amino acids. The CDR3 coding sequence is TGTGCCAGCAGCTTTGACAGGGGCAATCAGCCCCAGCATTTT. Translating gives CASSFDRGNQPQHF.